This TCR beta chain emerged from a study of HIV-infected children after antiretroviral therapy interruption. Study context: Continuous-treatment samples came from weeks 0, 48 and 150.

Treatment in this sample: PENTA 11 planned treatment interruption arm or continuous ART arm. Relative to its sample, this clonotype is medium-sized. Germline loops: CDR1 SGHTA, CDR2 FQGNSA. CDR3 size: 11 residues. V was clipped by 0 bases and J by 7 bases, with 4 bases between them. RNA-based 3' RACE libraries used unique molecular identifiers. One entry per CDR3 protein results from TCRdb running MiXCR on the 3' RACE reads. The data contain more than 40,000 distinct CDR3 sequences, 4.3% of them singletons. Sequences were derived from CD45RA+ CD4+ T cells from PBMCs, pooled from several time points, sampled from a donor given antiretroviral therapy, either interrupted or continuous. Subset defined: naive CD4+ CD45RA+ CD45RO- T cells. This receptor was taken from a pool of human donors with HIV. This sequence joins TRBV7-2 and TRBJ2-7; D gene uncertain. This CDR3 reads CASSLAQEQYF. CDR3 DNA: TGTGCCAGCAGCTTAGCCCAGGAGCAGTACTTC.